The rows below give T cell receptor beta chains drawn from one sample of a study of T-cell reconstitution after alpha-beta-depleted transplantation in children. TCRdb recomputed calls from the PCR reads with MiXCR, one row per CDR3 protein. The sample includes more than 250,000 distinct CDR3 sequences, about a tenth of them seen just once. Sample: PBMCs from the stem cell graft donor, taken from the stem cell graft. The receptors were gathered from a human donor who donated a stem cell graft to a child with SCID. The CDR3 runs from the conserved cysteine through the conserved F or W. Each record gives: D gene, clone size, J gene, V gene, CDR3 DNA, CDR3 protein. The D gene is left open where the match is weak. Clone size is shown for a subset of rows, as once, few, many or a class of expanded clone.

>TRBD1|many|TRBJ2-1|TRBV6-6
TGTGCCAGCAGTTACTCCCCCGGACAGGGGGGAAATGAGCAGTTCTTC
CASSYSPGQGGNEQFF
>NA|NA|TRBJ2-5|TRBV20-1
TGCAGTGCTAGATACCCACCTGGGGAGACCCAGTACTTC
CSARYPPGETQYF
>NA|NA|TRBJ1-5|TRBV20-1
TGCAGTGCTAGGAGACCGCTCAAGGATCAGCCCCAGCATTTT
CSARRPLKDQPQHF
>NA|NA|TRBJ1-4|TRBV5-1
TGCGCCAGCAGCTTATCTCGACCGGAGAATGAAAAACTGTTTTTT
CASSLSRPENEKLFF
>NA|NA|TRBJ2-1|TRBV11-2
TGTGCCAGCAGCTTAGTAGGGGCTGAGGAGCAGTTCTTC
CASSLVGAEEQFF
>NA|NA|TRBJ1-4|TRBV19
TGTGCCAGTAGTATCGGCAGGGAAAATGAAAAACTGTTTTTT
CASSIGRENEKLFF
>NA|NA|TRBJ2-7|TRBV7-9
TGTGCCAGCAGCCCCCCCCCGGGACAAAGCTCCTACGAGCAGTACTTC
CASSPPPGQSSYEQYF
>NA|many|TRBJ2-3|TRBV14
TGTGCCAGCAGCCAACCCGGGATGTCGCAGTATTTT
CASSQPGMSQYF
>NA|NA|TRBJ1-1|TRBV4-1
TGCGCCAGCAGCCAAGATAATGGTTACCCCACTGAAGCTTTCTTT
CASSQDNGYPTEAFF
>TRBD2|few|TRBJ2-3|TRBV20-1
TGCAGTGCACTCCTAGCGGGGGGCCCCGGAGATACGCAGTATTTT
CSALLAGGPGDTQYF
>NA|NA|TRBJ2-1|TRBV2
TGTGCCAGCAGTGATATTTTGGGCAATGAGCAGTTCTTC
CASSDILGNEQFF
>NA|NA|TRBJ2-5|TRBV11-2
TGTGCCATCGCACCTCCAGCTCAAGAGACCCAGTACTTC
CAIAPPAQETQYF
>TRBD1|few|TRBJ2-7|TRBV12-3/TRBV12-4
TGTGCCAGCACTCAGGACAGGGGGCTATACGAGCAGTACTTC
CASTQDRGLYEQYF
>NA|few|TRBJ1-1|TRBV12-3/TRBV12-4
TGTGCCAGCACCAAGCCGGGCCTCGGGGGAGCTTTCTTT
CASTKPGLGGAFF
>NA|NA|TRBJ2-3|TRBV19
TGTGCCAGTAGTCCCCCCTGGGGGGGCGCAGATACGCAGTATTTT
CASSPPWGGADTQYF
>TRBD1|few|TRBJ1-1|TRBV5-1
TGCGCCAGCAGCCTGAGCGGGACAGGGGTGGTGGGCACTGAAGCTTTCTTT
CASSLSGTGVVGTEAFF
>NA|many|TRBJ2-1|TRBV5-1
TGCGCCAGCAGCTTGGCCGGGACCGATTCCTACAATGAGCAGTTCTTC
CASSLAGTDSYNEQFF
>NA|NA|TRBJ2-3|TRBV24-1
TGTGCCACCAGTGTTTCTAGCACAGATACGCAGTATTTT
CATSVSSTDTQYF
>NA|NA|TRBJ1-2|TRBV5-1
TGCGCCAGCAGCTGGGACGGAGTTAGTAACTATGGCTACACCTTC
CASSWDGVSNYGYTF
>NA|NA|TRBJ2-7|TRBV7-9
TGTGCCAGCAGCTGGGACGGGAACCCCTACGAGCAGTACTTC
CASSWDGNPYEQYF
>TRBD1|NA|TRBJ1-3|TRBV12-3/TRBV12-4
TGTGCCAGCAGTTCCAGACAGGGCTCCTCTGGAAACACCATATATTTT
CASSSRQGSSGNTIYF
>NA|NA|TRBJ2-4|TRBV5-1
TGCGCCAGCAGCTTAAGAAGGAACAGGGACAACATTCAGTACTTC
CASSLRRNRDNIQYF
>NA|NA|TRBJ2-2|TRBV18
TGTGCCAGCTCACCACGTTCTAGGGGAACCGGGGAGCTGTTTTTT
CASSPRSRGTGELFF
>TRBD2|NA|TRBJ2-7|TRBV6-5
TGTGCCAGCAGTTATGGGGGGCTAGCGGGGGACTACGAGCAGTACTTC
CASSYGGLAGDYEQYF
>NA|few|TRBJ1-5|TRBV7-8
TGTGCCAGCAGCGGAGAAAGACTTAGCAATCAGCCCCAGCATTTT
CASSGERLSNQPQHF
>NA|many|TRBJ2-5|TRBV3-1
TGTGCCAGCAGCCAAGACCGGCGACAAGAGACCCAGTACTTC
CASSQDRRQETQYF
>TRBD1|NA|TRBJ2-2|TRBV7-9
TGTGCCAGCAGCCCCACGGGACAGGGGGCGTACACCGGGGAGCTGTTTTTT
CASSPTGQGAYTGELFF
>TRBD2|many|TRBJ2-2|TRBV5-1
TGCGCCAGCAGCATGGGACTAGCGGGGGGACGCTTCTTGTTTTTT
CASSMGLAGGRFLFF
>NA|many|TRBJ2-3|TRBV12-3/TRBV12-4
TGTGCCAGCAGTAACAAAGGGCTATTGAACAGGGGCACAGATACGCAGTATTTT
CASSNKGLLNRGTDTQYF
>NA|NA|TRBJ1-2|TRBV20-1
TGCAGTGCCGAAATTTTCTCCTATGGCTACACCTTC
CSAEIFSYGYTF
>NA|few|TRBJ1-1|TRBV25-1
TGTGCCAGCAGTTTCGGGGAACTGAACACTGAAGCTTTCTTT
CASSFGELNTEAFF
>TRBD2|few|TRBJ2-2|TRBV5-1
TGCGCCAGCAGCAGGACTAGCGGGGGGATAAATTCGAACACCGGGGAGCTGTTTTTT
CASSRTSGGINSNTGELFF
>NA|few|TRBJ2-7|TRBV5-4
TGTGCCAGCAGCTTGGGGGGTCAGGTACCCACCTACGAGCAGTACTTC
CASSLGGQVPTYEQYF
>NA|NA|TRBJ2-7|TRBV2
TGTGCCAGCAGTGAACCTCAGAGTACCTACGAGCAGTACTTC
CASSEPQSTYEQYF
>TRBD1|NA|TRBJ1-2|TRBV19
TGTGCCAGTAGTATAGTACTCCCCGGACAGGGGGATGGCTACACCTTC
CASSIVLPGQGDGYTF
>TRBD1|few|TRBJ2-3|TRBV6-5
TGTGCCAGCAGTCCCGCCCAGACAGGGGATTATCCGCAGTATTTT
CASSPAQTGDYPQYF
>TRBD2|NA|TRBJ2-3|TRBV7-8
TGTGCCAGCAGCCCCCGGGGGGGCTTGACAGATACGCAGTATTTT
CASSPRGGLTDTQYF
>NA|NA|TRBJ2-1|TRBV5-5
TGTGCCAGCAGCTTGGCCGGGGGACAGTACAATGAGCAGTTCTTC
CASSLAGGQYNEQFF
>NA|few|TRBJ1-2|TRBV12-3/TRBV12-4
TGTGCCAGCAGCCGCCCATCTACAGGGCCCCACTATGGCTACACCTTC
CASSRPSTGPHYGYTF
>NA|few|TRBJ2-1|TRBV7-8
TGTGCCAGCAGCTTAGGCTGGGCGGGGAATGAGCAGTTCTTC
CASSLGWAGNEQFF